One T cell receptor (beta chain) is described in this entry. Its antigen remains unidentified. This specimen belongs to a study of cytomegalovirus exposure and HLA in healthy donors. At the level of the study: The 120 validation repertoires used the same platform as the approximately 670 first-cohort repertoires (as reported by a later analysis).

CDR3 length: 14 residues. The V end was cut by 4 bases, the J end by 0 bases, with 7 bases between. Germline V CDR1 and CDR2: SGDLS, YYNGEE. Overall study results and limits: For most TCR sequences rarity was the rule, although some public TCRs occurred in many donors.

Clones were read by immunoSEQ multiplex PCR, and TCRdb kept only the in-frame ones, dropping some. The data show about 240,000 clones, 75% to 90% seen once. This receptor was obtained from a woman aged 25 to 45 in good health and CMV-seropositive. The rearrangement uses TRBV9 and TRBJ2-2; tentatively, D is TRBD2 (5 bases). Sequenced sample: PBMCs. The CDR3 region has the DNA TGTGCCAGCAGCCGGACTGCGAACACCGGGGAGCTGTTTTTT. It yields the protein CASSRTANTGELFF. Filled out from reference TRBV9 and TRBJ2-2, the complete variable domain reads DSGVTQTPKHLITATGQRVTLRCSPRSGDLSVYWYQQSLDQGLQFLIQYYNGEERAKGNILERFSAQQFPDLHSELNLSSLELGDSALYFCASSRTANTGELFFGEGSRLTVL.